A selection of T cell receptor beta chains follows, all from one sample in a study of identical twins. TCRdb passed the 5' RACE reads through MiXCR, listing each CDR3 protein once. Of 450,000 or so distinct CDR3 sequences in the sample, 12% to 15% were seen once. These data were likewise used in another study, on yellow fever vaccine responses in identical twins.

What was sequenced was CD4+ T cells sorted from blood. Source of these receptors: a woman aged 18-29 years in good health. The CDR3 runs from the conserved cysteine through the conserved F or W. D genes are given only for firm matches. Only some rows state a clone size, as once, few, many or a class for expanded clones.

many	TRBV6-1	-	TRBJ2-5	TGTGCCAGCAGTAGACGGGGGAAAGAGACCCAGTACTTC	CASSRRGKETQYF
-	TRBV5-1	-	TRBJ2-3	TGCGCCAGCAGGTACAGCACAGATACGCAGTATTTT	CASRYSTDTQYF
few	TRBV12-3/TRBV12-4	-	TRBJ1-5	TGTGCCAGCAGTGGTAGCAATCAGCCCCAGCATTTT	CASSGSNQPQHF
few	TRBV6-1	-	TRBJ1-1	TGTGCCAGCAGAAGGGGGGCGGCTTTGAACACTGAAGCTTTCTTT	CASRRGAALNTEAFF
-	TRBV7-3	-	TRBJ2-5	TGTGCCAGCAGTCGAGGTGTTGGTGAGACCCAGTACTTC	CASSRGVGETQYF
-	TRBV5-5	-	TRBJ2-2	TGTGCCAGCAGCCGGGGATGGGCATCGAACACCGGGGAGCTGTTTTTT	CASSRGWASNTGELFF
few	TRBV10-3	-	TRBJ2-7	TGTGCCATCAGTGGGTTGGGGAGGCAATTAAGCTACGAGCAGTACTTC	CAISGLGRQLSYEQYF
few	TRBV7-8	-	TRBJ2-1	TGTGCCAGCAGCTTAGCGGAGATCCACAATGAGCAGTTCTTC	CASSLAEIHNEQFF
-	TRBV2	-	TRBJ2-1	TGTGCCAGCATCACTAGTCTTCTCGATGAGCAGTTCTTC	CASITSLLDEQFF
-	TRBV7-6	-	TRBJ2-1	TGTGCCAGCCTTTCTAACCCCGAGGGAATAGGTGAGCAGTTCTTC	CASLSNPEGIGEQFF
-	TRBV3-1	TRBD1	TRBJ2-4	TGTGCCAGCAGTGACAGGGGTGGCAAAAACATTCAGTACTTC	CASSDRGGKNIQYF
-	TRBV7-9	TRBD2	TRBJ2-3	TGTGCCAGCAGCACAGGGCGGGGGGCTTTCGGCACAGATACGCAGTATTTT	CASSTGRGAFGTDTQYF
-	TRBV20-1	-	TRBJ2-5	TGCAGTGCTCCGGTTGAGCCGGAGACCCAGTACTTC	CSAPVEPETQYF
-	TRBV4-2	TRBD2	TRBJ2-7	TGTGCCAGCAGCCTCGAGCGGGAAATCTCCTACGAGCAGTACTTC	CASSLEREISYEQYF
-	TRBV12-3/TRBV12-4	TRBD2	TRBJ2-5	TGTGCCAGCAGACCCGAGCGGGGGCGACAAGAGACCCAGTACTTC	CASRPERGRQETQYF
once	TRBV15	-	TRBJ2-1	TGTGCCACCAGCAGAGACGGACTTTACAATGAGCAGTTCTTC	CATSRDGLYNEQFF
few	TRBV6-5	-	TRBJ2-1	TGTGCCAGCAGTTATAAGGATGAGCAGTTCTTC	CASSYKDEQFF
-	TRBV2	-	TRBJ2-1	TGTGCCAGCACATCATCGCTTGGCGGCAATGAGCAGTTCTTC	CASTSSLGGNEQFF
many	TRBV5-1	-	TRBJ2-3	TGCGCCAGCAGCTTGGCTCAGAGCACAGATACGCAGTATTTT	CASSLAQSTDTQYF